The rows below give T cell receptor beta chains drawn from one sample of a study of tissue T cells after allogeneic stem cell transplantation. Profiled with immunoSEQ multiplex PCR; TCRdb holds only in-frame clones, not every one. The sample contains approximately 4,900 clones, roughly two thirds of which appear only once. The material was tissue from the colon, obtained at autopsy. The receptors stem from a female donor over 55 with lung cancer. Both conserved end residues are part of each CDR3. The D gene is left open where the match is weak. The size of a clone is reported for some rows only, either as once, few or many, or as a class for expanded clones.

clone_size	d_call	v_call	j_call	cdr3_aa	cdr3_nt
-	-	TRBV7-8	TRBJ2-1	CASSLAAQFRKYNEQFF	TGTGCCAGCAGCCTCGCGGCCCAGTTTAGGAAATACAATGAGCAGTTCTTC
-	-	TRBV11-3	TRBJ2-7	CASSAQGVRNYEQYF	TGTGCCAGCAGCGCCCAGGGAGTCCGAAATTACGAGCAGTACTTC
-	TRBD1	TRBV7-3	TRBJ2-5	CASSSTGVHGETQYF	TGTGCCAGCAGCTCGACAGGGGTCCATGGGGAGACCCAGTACTTC
once	TRBD1	TRBV29-1	TRBJ1-1	CSAGTAFNTEAFF	TGCAGCGCGGGGACAGCCTTCAACACTGAAGCTTTCTTT
-	TRBD1	TRBV2	TRBJ1-2	CASSGIQGGYSGYTF	TGTGCCAGCAGTGGGATACAGGGGGGATATTCTGGCTACACCTTC
-	TRBD1	TRBV2	TRBJ1-2	CASSGTGEFGYTF	TGTGCCAGCAGCGGGACAGGGGAATTTGGCTACACCTTC
-	-	TRBV7-9	TRBJ2-6	CASSFRVTGANVLTF	TGTGCCAGCAGCTTCAGGGTAACTGGGGCCAACGTCCTGACTTTC
-	-	TRBV9	TRBJ2-1	CASSVAAGDKNEQFF	TGTGCCAGCAGCGTAGCGGCAGGGGATAAAAATGAGCAGTTCTTC
few	-	TRBV30	TRBJ1-1	CAWSNQGVSEAFF	TGTGCCTGGAGTAACCAGGGAGTCTCTGAAGCTTTCTTT
few	-	TRBV6-5	TRBJ2-7	CASRAGRGGYEQYF	TGTGCCAGCAGGGCGGGCAGGGGCGGCTACGAGCAGTACTTC
-	TRBD1	TRBV10-3	TRBJ1-2	CATGTGGTNYGYTF	TGTGCCACCGGGACAGGGGGTACTAACTATGGCTACACCTTC
-	TRBD1	TRBV27	TRBJ2-1	CASSRDRSSYNEQFF	TGTGCCAGCAGCCGGGACAGGAGCTCCTACAATGAGCAGTTCTTC
-	-	TRBV5-1	TRBJ1-2	CASSLEKGTNYGYTF	TGCGCCAGCAGCCTGGAGAAGGGTACTAACTATGGCTACACCTTC
-	TRBD1	TRBV24-1	TRBJ2-5	CATSDWTGAAKETQYF	TGTGCCACCAGTGATTGGACAGGGGCGGCTAAAGAGACCCAGTACTTC
once	-	TRBV6-1	TRBJ1-2	CASSENGGSNYGYTF	TGTGCCAGCAGTGAAAACGGCGGCTCTAACTATGGCTACACCTTC
-	TRBD2	TRBV4-2	TRBJ2-5	CASSQDPGLVGFVAQYF	TGTGCCAGCAGCCAAGATCCGGGACTAGTGGGTTTTGTGGCCCAGTACTTC
large	-	TRBV7-9	TRBJ2-6	CASSLSGSGANVLTF	TGTGCCAGCAGCTTAAGTGGCTCGGGGGCCAACGTCCTGACTTTC
-	-	TRBV19	TRBJ1-6	CASSISRSSYNSPLHF	TGTGCCAGTAGTATATCCAGGAGCTCCTATAATTCACCCCTCCACTTT
-	-	TRBV2	TRBJ1-5	CASSLIQGLGNQPQHF	TGTGCCAGCAGTCTAATACAGGGTCTGGGCAATCAGCCCCAGCATTTT
-	TRBD2	TRBV7-2	TRBJ2-7	CASSLLGRGDLEQYF	TGTGCCAGCAGCTTATTGGGGCGGGGGGATCTCGAGCAGTACTTC
-	-	TRBV6-5	TRBJ1-3	CASSNLRTDGNTIYF	TGTGCCAGCAGTAATCTCAGGACGGATGGAAACACCATATATTTT
-	-	TRBV18	TRBJ1-1	CASSPPGGSAFF	TGTGCCAGCTCACCACCGGGGGGCTCGGCTTTCTTT
-	-	TRBV6-5	TRBJ1-4	CASSFNEKLFF	TGTGCCAGCAGTTTTAATGAAAAACTGTTTTTT
few	-	TRBV30	TRBJ1-6	CAWSVGGFYSPLHF	TGTGCCTGGAGTGTAGGGGGATTCTATTCACCCCTCCACTTT
-	-	TRBV12-5	TRBJ1-2	CASGLQTDIGYTF	TGTGCTAGTGGTTTGCAAACGGACATAGGCTACACCTTC
-	-	TRBV6-6	TRBJ1-2	CASNLQGYGYTF	TGTGCCAGCAACCTACAGGGATATGGCTACACCTTC
large	-	TRBV27	TRBJ1-6	CASSLQQSSYNSPLHF	TGTGCCAGCAGTCTCCAACAGAGCTCCTATAATTCACCCCTCCACTTT
-	TRBD2	TRBV30	TRBJ2-3	CACELAGLLYTQYF	TGTGCCTGCGAACTAGCGGGGCTACTCTATACGCAGTATTTT